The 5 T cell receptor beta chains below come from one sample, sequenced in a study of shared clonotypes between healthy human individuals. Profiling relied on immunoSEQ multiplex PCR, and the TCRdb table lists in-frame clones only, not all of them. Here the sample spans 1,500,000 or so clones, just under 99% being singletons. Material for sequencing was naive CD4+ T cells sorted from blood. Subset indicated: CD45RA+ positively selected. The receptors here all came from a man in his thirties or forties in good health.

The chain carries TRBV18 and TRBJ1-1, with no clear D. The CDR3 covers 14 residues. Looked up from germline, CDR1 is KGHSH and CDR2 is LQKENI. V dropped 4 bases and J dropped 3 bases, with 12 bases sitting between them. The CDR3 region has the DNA TGTGCCAGCTCACGAATAAAGGGCCACACTGAAGCTTTCTTT. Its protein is CASSRIKGHTEAFF.

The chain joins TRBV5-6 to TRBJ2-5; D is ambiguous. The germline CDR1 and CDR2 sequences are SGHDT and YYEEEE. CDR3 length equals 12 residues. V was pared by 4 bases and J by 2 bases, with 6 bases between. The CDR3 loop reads CASSMVQETQYF. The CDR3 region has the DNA TGTGCCAGCAGCATGGTACAAGAGACCCAGTACTTC.

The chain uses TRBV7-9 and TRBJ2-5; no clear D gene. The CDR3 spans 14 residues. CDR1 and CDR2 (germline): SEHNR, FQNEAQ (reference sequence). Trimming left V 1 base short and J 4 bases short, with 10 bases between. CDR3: CASSLDTVPETQYF. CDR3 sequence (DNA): TGTGCCAGCAGCTTAGATACAGTTCCAGAGACCCAGTACTTC.

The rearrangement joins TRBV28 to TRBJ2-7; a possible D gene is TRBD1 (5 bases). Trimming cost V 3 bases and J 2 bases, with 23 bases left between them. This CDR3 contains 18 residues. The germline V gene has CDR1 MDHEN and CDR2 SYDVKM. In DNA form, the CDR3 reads TGTGCCAGCAGTTTTGGTCCTTTTGCGACAGTCCGTACCTACGAGCAGTACTTC. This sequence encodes CASSFGPFATVRTYEQYF.

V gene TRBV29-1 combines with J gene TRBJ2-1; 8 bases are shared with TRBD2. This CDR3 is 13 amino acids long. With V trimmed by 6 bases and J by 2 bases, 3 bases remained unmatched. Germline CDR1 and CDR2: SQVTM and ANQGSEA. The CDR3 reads CSVALAAYNEQFF. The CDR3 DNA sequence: TGCAGCGTCGCACTAGCGGCCTACAATGAGCAGTTCTTC.